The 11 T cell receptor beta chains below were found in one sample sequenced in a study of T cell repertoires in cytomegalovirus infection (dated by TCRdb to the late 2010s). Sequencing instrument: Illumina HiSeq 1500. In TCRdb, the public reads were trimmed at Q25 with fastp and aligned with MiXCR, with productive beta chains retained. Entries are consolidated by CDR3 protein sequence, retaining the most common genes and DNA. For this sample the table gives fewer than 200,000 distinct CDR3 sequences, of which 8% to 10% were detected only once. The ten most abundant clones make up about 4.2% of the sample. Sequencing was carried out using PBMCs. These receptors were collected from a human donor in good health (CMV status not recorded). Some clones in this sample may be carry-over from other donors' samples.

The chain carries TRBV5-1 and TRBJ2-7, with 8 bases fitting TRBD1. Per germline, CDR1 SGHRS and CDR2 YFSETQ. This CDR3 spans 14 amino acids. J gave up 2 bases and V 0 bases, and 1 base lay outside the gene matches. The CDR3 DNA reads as TGCGCCAGCAGCTTGGAACAGGGGGCCTACGAGCAGTACTTC. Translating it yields CASSLEQGAYEQYF.

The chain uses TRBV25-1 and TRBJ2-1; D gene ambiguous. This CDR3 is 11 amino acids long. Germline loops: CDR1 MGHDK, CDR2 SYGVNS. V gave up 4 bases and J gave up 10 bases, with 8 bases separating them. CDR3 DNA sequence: TGTGCCAGCAGTGCTGGTGGGGAGCAGTTCTTC. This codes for CASSAGGEQFF.

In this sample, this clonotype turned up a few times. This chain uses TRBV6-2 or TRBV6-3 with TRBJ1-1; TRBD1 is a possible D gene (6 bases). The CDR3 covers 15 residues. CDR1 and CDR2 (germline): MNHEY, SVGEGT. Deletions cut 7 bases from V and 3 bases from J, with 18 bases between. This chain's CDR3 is CASTQPDREDTEAFF. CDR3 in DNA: TGTGCCAGCACCCAACCGGACAGAGAGGACACTGAAGCTTTCTTT.

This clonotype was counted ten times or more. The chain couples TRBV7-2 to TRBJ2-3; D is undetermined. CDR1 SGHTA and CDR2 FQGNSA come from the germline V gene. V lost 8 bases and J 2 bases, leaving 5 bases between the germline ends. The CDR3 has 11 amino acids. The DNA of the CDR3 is TGTGCCAGCGGCCACACAGATACGCAGTATTTT. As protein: CASGHTDTQYF.

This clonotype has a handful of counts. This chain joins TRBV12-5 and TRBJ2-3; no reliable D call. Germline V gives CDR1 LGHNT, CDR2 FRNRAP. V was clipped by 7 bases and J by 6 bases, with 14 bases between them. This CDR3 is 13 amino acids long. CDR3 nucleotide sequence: TGTGCTAGTGCTCAAGGAGTGACGGATACGCAGTATTTT. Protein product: CASAQGVTDTQYF. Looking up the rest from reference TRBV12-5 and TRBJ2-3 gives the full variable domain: DARVTQTPRHKVTEMGQEVTMRCQPILGHNTVFWYRQTMMQGLELLAYFRNRAPLDDSGMPKDRFSAEMPDATLATLKIQPSEPRDSAVYFCASAQGVTDTQYFGPGTRLTVL.

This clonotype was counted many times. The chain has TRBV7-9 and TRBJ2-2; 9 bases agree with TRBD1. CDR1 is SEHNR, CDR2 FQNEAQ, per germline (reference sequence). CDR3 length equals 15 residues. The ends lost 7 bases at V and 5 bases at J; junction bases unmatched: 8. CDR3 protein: CASTIGTGLTGELFF. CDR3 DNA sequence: TGTGCCAGCACGATCGGGACAGGGTTGACCGGGGAGCTGTTTTTT.

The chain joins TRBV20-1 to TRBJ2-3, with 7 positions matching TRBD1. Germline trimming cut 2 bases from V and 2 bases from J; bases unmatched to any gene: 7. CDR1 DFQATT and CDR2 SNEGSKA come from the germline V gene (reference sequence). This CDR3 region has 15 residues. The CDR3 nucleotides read TGCAGTGCTAGAAGGGGGCGGAGGAACACAGATACGCAGTATTTT. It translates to CSARRGRRNTDTQYF.

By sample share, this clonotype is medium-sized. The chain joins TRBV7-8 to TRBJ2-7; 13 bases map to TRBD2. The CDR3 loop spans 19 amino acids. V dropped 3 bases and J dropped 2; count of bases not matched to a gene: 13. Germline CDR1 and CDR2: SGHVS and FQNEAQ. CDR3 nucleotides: TGTGCCAGCAGCTTGGGGACGTGGACTAGCGGGAGTTCCCCCTACGAGCAGTACTTC. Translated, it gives CASSLGTWTSGSSPYEQYF.

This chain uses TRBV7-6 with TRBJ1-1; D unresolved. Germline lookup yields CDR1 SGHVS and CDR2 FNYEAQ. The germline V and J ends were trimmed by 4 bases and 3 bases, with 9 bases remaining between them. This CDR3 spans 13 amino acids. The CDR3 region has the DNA TGTGCCAGCAGCTATGTCAAAGACACTGAAGCTTTCTTT. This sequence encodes CASSYVKDTEAFF.

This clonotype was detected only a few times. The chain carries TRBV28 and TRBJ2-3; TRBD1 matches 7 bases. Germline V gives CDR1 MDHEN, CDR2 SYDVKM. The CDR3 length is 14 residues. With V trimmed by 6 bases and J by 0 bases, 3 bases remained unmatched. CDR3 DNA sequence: TGTGCCAGCAGCAGGGGGTTTAGCACAGATACGCAGTATTTT. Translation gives CASSRGFSTDTQYF.

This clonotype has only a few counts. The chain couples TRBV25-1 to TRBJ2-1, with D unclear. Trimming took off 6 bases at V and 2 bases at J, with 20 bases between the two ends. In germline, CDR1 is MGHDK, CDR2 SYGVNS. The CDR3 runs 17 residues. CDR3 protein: CASSTHVRGYTYNEQFF. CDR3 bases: TGTGCCAGCAGCACCCACGTCCGCGGATATACCTACAATGAGCAGTTCTTC.